Only a few counts were recorded for the clone carrying this T cell receptor (beta chain). The antigen is unknown. This CDR3 comprises 16 residues. With V trimmed by 11 bases and J by 0 bases, 13 bases remained unmatched. The germline CDR1 and CDR2 sequences are ENHRY and SYGVKD. The sample is drawn from a study of Tregs in tolerant kidney transplant recipients. Findings of the study overall: No direct test of biological reproducibility was done here. The small number of patients limits these findings pending further validation.

The nonmyeloablative bone marrow transplants came from related graft donors, with transient mixed chimerism. Thawed PBMCs were FACS-sorted into unstimulated CD4+CD25+CD127- regulatory T cells, CD4+CD25- non-regulatory cells, CD4 and CD8 cells. Sequenced by immunoSEQ multiplex PCR; TCRdb stores in-frame clones only, minus some. This sample carries tens of thousands of clones, more than 85% of them seen once, and the ten largest clones take around 1.4%. The sample here was CD4+ T cells from blood (PBMCs), taken 24 months after the transplant. The chain has TRBV10-3 and TRBJ1-3; 7 bases fit TRBD1. This TCR was sampled from a human patient who received a combined kidney and bone marrow transplant. Some T cells may be transferred from the graft donor. The CDR3 reads CAVRETGKDSGNTIYF. CDR3 DNA sequence: TGTGCCGTGAGAGAGACAGGGAAGGACTCTGGAAACACCATATATTTT.